The next 10 T cell receptor beta chains were all read from a single sample in a study of blood T cell repertoires in COVID-19 (TCRdb year 2020). The library came from the immunoSEQ multiplex PCR assay. TCRdb re-hosts the immuneACCESS table, in-frame sequences only. Its copies lack some clones; in the studies checked, an unresolved V gene accounts for under half of them, and the cause for the rest is not known. This sample is represented by roughly 50,000 clones; 85% to 90% of them were singletons. About 14% of the sample belongs to the ten largest clones. The sample comprised peripheral blood. The origin of the receptors is a man aged 65-85 years with acute or convalescent COVID-19.

This clone was detected a few times. The V gene is TRBV12-5, the J gene TRBJ1-4, with 10 bases matching TRBD1. The CDR3 covers 14 residues. The germline V gene has CDR1 LGHNT and CDR2 FRNRAP. Trimming took 4 bases from V and 5 from J; bases not matched to a gene: 1. DNA for the CDR3: TGTGCTAGTGGTTCGGGACAGGGGAATGAAAAACTGTTTTTT. Its translation: CASGSGQGNEKLFF. The complete variable domain, with remaining parts taken from reference TRBV12-5 and TRBJ1-4, reads DARVTQTPRHKVTEMGQEVTMRCQPILGHNTVFWYRQTMMQGLELLAYFRNRAPLDDSGMPKDRFSAEMPDATLATLKIQPSEPRDSAVYFCASGSGQGNEKLFFGSGTQLSVL.

As regards this clone: One junction end does not reproduce the germline sequence, and a read error may be involved. The chain recombines TRBV19 with TRBJ2-1; the D is unclear. The CDR3 sequence is 16 residues long. Per germline, CDR1 LNHDA and CDR2 SQIVND (reference sequence). The CDR3 spells CASSKQPPTAYNEQFF. As DNA, the CDR3 is TGTGCCAGTAGTAAGCAACCCCCCACAGCCTATAATGAGCAGTTCTTC.

The chain couples TRBV2 to TRBJ2-1; 11 bases line up with TRBD2. The J segment lost 5 bases and the V segment lost 6 bases, leaving 6 bases of the junction unmatched. This CDR3 has 15 residues. Germline CDR1 SNHLY, CDR2 FYNNEI. Written as DNA, the CDR3 is TGTGCCAGCAGAATGACTAGCGGGACCAACAATGAGCAGTTCTTC. It encodes CASRMTSGTNNEQFF.

The chain is built from TRBV6-6 and TRBJ2-1; 9 bases align to TRBD1. This CDR3 has 16 amino acids. Losses at the gene ends were 6 bases for V and 5 bases for J; bases not matched to a gene: 11. CDR1 is MNHNY and CDR2 is SVGAGI in the germline V gene (reference sequence). The CDR3 loop is CASRPQDRGSHNEQFF. In DNA form, the CDR3 reads TGTGCCAGCAGACCCCAGGACAGGGGTTCCCACAATGAGCAGTTCTTC.

This chain uses TRBV5-1 with TRBJ1-2, with D unresolved. The germline V gene encodes CDR1 SGHRS and CDR2 YFSETQ. Trimming removed 7 bases at V and 0 bases at J, with 10 bases between. The CDR3 has 13 amino acids. CDR3 DNA sequence: TGCGCCAGCGAGGGAGACTCTAACTATGGCTACACCTTC. Its protein product is CASEGDSNYGYTF.

Worth noting for this clone: The sample has other DNA sequences that encode this CDR3 too. The chain uses TRBV19 and TRBJ2-7, with 8 bases that match TRBD1. V trimming: 6 bases; J trimming: 5 bases; junction bases outside the gene matches: 6. The length of the CDR3 is 13 residues. Germline CDR1 is LNHDA and CDR2 is SQIVND (reference sequence). This CDR3 is CASRQGVLNEQYV. Here the CDR3 DNA reads TGTGCCAGTAGACAGGGGGTTTTGAACGAGCAGTACGTC.

The rearrangement uses TRBV28 and TRBJ2-7, with a weak D call TRBD1 (5 bases). Germline CDR1 is MDHEN and CDR2 is SYDVKM. The germline V and J ends were trimmed by 7 bases and 4 bases, with 8 bases remaining between them. This CDR3 is built from 11 residues. CDR3 amino acids: CASKTGYEQYV. In nucleotides, the CDR3 is TGTGCCAGCAAAACAGGTTACGAGCAGTACGTC.

The chain joins TRBV19 to TRBJ1-5; 8 positions agree with TRBD1. The junction had 3 bases not matched to a gene; V was cut back by 3 bases and J by 2 bases. There are 15 residues in the CDR3. Germline CDR1 and CDR2: LNHDA and SQIVND (reference sequence). CDR3 region: CASSMSGQGNQPQHF. The CDR3 bases are TGTGCCAGTAGTATGTCGGGACAGGGCAATCAGCCCCAGCATTTT.

This clone appeared a single time. This rearrangement joins TRBV7-8 to TRBJ2-7, with unresolved D. Germline V gene sequence: CDR1 SGHVS, CDR2 FQNEAQ. There are 14 residues in the CDR3. V lost 2 bases, J lost 2 bases, and 10 bases lay in between. This CDR3 is CASSLIGGTYEQYF. The CDR3 nucleotides read TGTGCCAGCAGCTTAATCGGCGGTACCTACGAGCAGTACTTC.

The V call is TRBV5-1, the J call TRBJ1-1; TRBD1 is a possible D gene (5 bases). The V end lost 0 bases, the J end lost 4 bases, and 10 bases lay between the germline ends. The CDR3 totals 14 residues. Germline V lookup: CDR1 SGHRS, CDR2 YFSETQ. The CDR3 here is CASSLEGGGTEAFF. CDR3 DNA sequence: TGCGCCAGCAGCTTGGAGGGCGGGGGCACTGAAGCTTTCTTT.